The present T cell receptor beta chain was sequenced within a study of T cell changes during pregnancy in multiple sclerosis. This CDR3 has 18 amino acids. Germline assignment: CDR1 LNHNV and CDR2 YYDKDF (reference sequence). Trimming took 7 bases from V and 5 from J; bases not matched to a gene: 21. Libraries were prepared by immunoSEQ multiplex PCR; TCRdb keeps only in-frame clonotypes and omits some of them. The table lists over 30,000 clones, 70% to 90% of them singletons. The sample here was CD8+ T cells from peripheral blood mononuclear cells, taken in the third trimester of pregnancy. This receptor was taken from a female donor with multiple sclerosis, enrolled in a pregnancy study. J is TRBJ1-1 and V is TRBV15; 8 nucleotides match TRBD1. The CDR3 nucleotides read TGTGCCACCACCAACAAGGGCCGTGCTGGGACAGGTTGGACTGAAGCTTTCTTT. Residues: CATTNKGRAGTGWTEAFF.